Following are 32 T cell receptor beta chains from one sample sequenced in a study of cytomegalovirus exposure and HLA in healthy donors. TCRdb's copy holds only in-frame clones and misses some; the assay was immunoSEQ multiplex PCR. The profile covers roughly 300,000 clones, with around 87% appearing a single time and more than 0.9% taken by the ten largest. Sequenced sample: PBMCs. The receptors were sampled from a woman between 25 and 40 years old in good health and CMV-seropositive.

The rearrangement uses TRBV27 and TRBJ1-2; D unclear. This CDR3 contains 16 residues. V was clipped by 1 base and J by 2 bases, with 14 bases between them. Looked up from germline, CDR1 is MNHEY and CDR2 is SMNVEV (reference sequence). The CDR3 here is CASSLWAGRTNYGYTF. The CDR3 DNA reads as TGTGCCAGCAGTTTATGGGCAGGCCGGACGAACTATGGCTACACCTTC.

The rearrangement links TRBV7-9 to TRBJ2-7, with 9 positions matching TRBD1. The ends lost 5 bases at V and 2 bases at J; junction bases unmatched: 4. The CDR3 has 14 residues. Germline V gene sequence: CDR1 SEHNR, CDR2 FQNEAQ (reference sequence). The CDR3 is CASSHRGHPYEQYF. CDR3 nucleotide sequence: TGTGCCAGCAGCCACAGGGGGCATCCCTACGAGCAGTACTTC.

The chain couples TRBV30 to TRBJ2-5, with 8 bases aligning to TRBD2. V shed 5 bases and J 5 bases; nucleotides not matched to a gene: 10. CDR1 and CDR2 from the germline V gene are GTSNPN and SVGIG (reference sequence). This CDR3 region has 14 residues. CDR3 residues: CAWAPGLGAETQYF. CDR3 DNA sequence: TGTGCCTGGGCACCGGGACTAGGGGCGGAGACCCAGTACTTC.

The V gene is TRBV29-1, the J gene TRBJ2-1; 7 nucleotides agree with TRBD2. Trimming took 6 bases from V and 2 from J; bases not matched to a gene: 13. Per germline, CDR1 SQVTM and CDR2 ANQGSEA. This CDR3 comprises 16 residues. CDR3 nucleotide sequence: TGCAGCGTGCTTCACCTCGGCGGGAGCCCCTACAATGAGCAGTTCTTC. It yields the protein CSVLHLGGSPYNEQFF.

The chain couples TRBV18 to TRBJ2-3, with a weak D call TRBD2 (7 bases). Germline values: CDR1 KGHSH, CDR2 LQKENI. With 6 bases removed from V and 3 bases from J, the gap between germline ends came to 25 bases. The CDR3 has 18 amino acids. The CDR3 is CASSLRNLPGGPTDTQYF. CDR3 sequence (DNA): TGTGCCAGCTCGCTTAGGAACTTGCCGGGGGGCCCTACAGATACGCAGTATTTT.

The chain recombines TRBV5-6 with TRBJ2-6; 12 bases fit TRBD1. Trimming at V came to 4 bases and at J to 1 base, leaving 9 bases not matched to a gene. CDR1 is SGHDT, CDR2 YYEEEE, per germline. This CDR3 is 19 amino acids long. In nucleotides, the CDR3 is TGTGCCAGCAGCCCAATCGGGACAGGGGGCAATTCTGGGGCCAACGTCCTGACTTTC. Protein sequence: CASSPIGTGGNSGANVLTF.

This chain uses TRBV7-2 with TRBJ2-5; TRBD2 matches 16 bases. Germline CDR1 is SGHTA and CDR2 is FQGNSA. The length of the CDR3 is 17 residues. V shed 4 bases and J 7 bases; nucleotides not matched to a gene: 9. The CDR3 loop reads CASSSGTSGRALATQYF. CDR3 bases: TGTGCCAGCAGCTCAGGGACTAGCGGGAGGGCCCTCGCGACCCAGTACTTC.

This rearrangement joins TRBV9 to TRBJ2-5, with 12 bases identical to TRBD2. V was clipped by 3 bases and J by 3 bases; unmatched bases: 0. The CDR3 contains 14 residues. From germline, CDR1 is SGDLS and CDR2 YYNGEE. This CDR3 reads CASSGTSGEETQYF. Written as DNA, the CDR3 is TGTGCCAGCAGCGGGACTAGCGGGGAAGAGACCCAGTACTTC. Full variable domain (outside the CDR3, taken from reference TRBV9 and TRBJ2-5): DSGVTQTPKHLITATGQRVTLRCSPRSGDLSVYWYQQSLDQGLQFLIQYYNGEERAKGNILERFSAQQFPDLHSELNLSSLELGDSALYFCASSGTSGEETQYFGPGTRLLVL.

V and J are TRBV6-1 and TRBJ1-3; D call uncertain. The length of the CDR3 is 11 residues. The germline V gene has CDR1 MNHNS and CDR2 SASEGT. With 10 bases removed from V and 2 bases from J, the gap between germline ends came to 6 bases. The CDR3 DNA sequence: TGTGCCACCGTGCCTGGAAACACCATATATTTT. Amino acid sequence: CATVPGNTIYF.

The chain links TRBV10-3 to TRBJ1-5; no firm D call. This CDR3 comprises 16 residues. The ends were cut back, 2 bases at V and 0 bases at J, with 11 bases in the middle. Germline V gene data show CDR1 as ENHRY and CDR2 as SYGVKD. CDR3 residues: CAISERPPDSNQPQHF. As DNA, the CDR3 is TGTGCCATCAGTGAGCGGCCCCCGGATAGCAATCAGCCCCAGCATTTT.

The chain employs TRBV28 and TRBJ2-1, with 14 positions matching TRBD2. After removal of 6 bases from V and 8 bases from J, the junction contained 12 bases not matched to a gene. The length of the CDR3 is 17 residues. The germline gives CDR1 MDHEN, CDR2 SYDVKM. CDR3 sequence reads: CASRRPGLAGVVDEQFF. CDR3 coding DNA: TGTGCCAGCAGGAGACCGGGACTAGCGGGGGTTGTGGATGAGCAGTTCTTC.

This CDR3 is CASSLPSGAYNEQFF. The DNA for the CDR3 is TGTGCCAGCAGTTTACCGTCAGGGGCCTACAATGAGCAGTTCTTC. The chain recombines TRBV28 with TRBJ2-1; a weak D match, TRBD1 (6 bases). The length of the CDR3 is 15 residues. The V gene's germline CDR1 is MDHEN and CDR2 SYDVKM. Trimming took off 2 bases at V and 2 bases at J, with 10 bases between the two ends.

J is TRBJ2-7 and V is TRBV7-3; 9 bases are a match to TRBD1. This CDR3 has 15 amino acids. V trimming: 5 bases; J trimming: 4 bases; junction bases outside the gene matches: 9. Looked up from germline, CDR1 is SGHTA and CDR2 is FQGTGA. CDR3 sequence: CASSQTGTGIYEQYF. CDR3 in DNA: TGTGCCAGCAGCCAAACCGGGACAGGGATTTACGAGCAGTACTTC.

This clone was recorded once. This chain joins TRBV4-3 and TRBJ1-6; no clear D gene. The V end was cut by 1 base, the J end by 0 bases, with 19 bases between. The germline V gene encodes CDR1 LGHNA and CDR2 YSLEER. The CDR3 spans 20 residues. The CDR3 bases are TGCGCCAGCAGCCAAGGTTTTGTTACGACACCCAGCTCCTATAATTCACCCCTCCACTTT. It codes for CASSQGFVTTPSSYNSPLHF.

This rearrangement joins TRBV5-1 to TRBJ2-7; 7 nucleotides align to TRBD1. The CDR3 is 14 residues long. J lost 0 bases, V lost 5 bases, and 5 bases had no gene match. Germline V gene sequence: CDR1 SGHRS, CDR2 YFSETQ. The CDR3 nucleotides read TGCGCCAGCAGAGGGACAGTAGCCTCCTACGAGCAGTACTTC. Translated: CASRGTVASYEQYF.

The table lists this clone with a few counts. The rearrangement links TRBV28 to TRBJ2-1; D remains ambiguous. The germline V gene has CDR1 MDHEN and CDR2 SYDVKM. The CDR3 covers 13 residues. Trimming cost V 4 bases and J 5 bases, with 9 bases left between them. CDR3 region: CASSWARHNEQFF. The CDR3 nucleotides read TGTGCCAGCAGTTGGGCGCGTCACAATGAGCAGTTCTTC.

The chain carries TRBV7-2 and TRBJ2-7; unclear D gene. CDR3 length: 13 residues. The germline V gene has CDR1 SGHTA and CDR2 FQGNSA. The germline V and J ends were trimmed by 5 bases and 4 bases, with 12 bases remaining between them. CDR3 region: CASSPAVGYEQYF. CDR3 bases: TGTGCCAGCAGCCCAGCAGTTGGTTACGAGCAGTACTTC.

The chain recombines TRBV6-1 with TRBJ2-7, with D perhaps TRBD1 (6 bases). The germline gives CDR1 MNHNS, CDR2 SASEGT. The CDR3 has 15 amino acids. V gave up 7 bases and J gave up 5 bases, with 21 bases separating them. The CDR3 DNA sequence: TGTGCCAGCACGTCCGTCGCAGGGGTAATAGACGAGCAGTACTTC. Protein sequence: CASTSVAGVIDEQYF.

In its sample, this clone was seen a few times. No conserved phenylalanine or tryptophan is present at the end of the CDR3, so a read error is the likely explanation. It is unclear where the CDR3 begins or ends on the DNA, so no DNA is shown, and the CDR3 is as TCRdb lists it. This chain joins TRBV2 and TRBJ1-4. In germline, CDR1 is SNHLY, CDR2 FYNNEI. With termini counted, the CDR3 has 8 amino acids. This chain's CDR3 is CASSTKLE.

This chain uses TRBV27 with TRBJ2-7; 9 positions agree with TRBD2. Germline loops: CDR1 MNHEY, CDR2 SMNVEV (reference sequence). With 4 bases clipped from V and 7 bases from J, the junction kept 11 bases outside the gene matches. CDR3 length: 15 amino acids. Here the CDR3 reads CASSSEREVPPEQYF. The CDR3 DNA reads TGTGCCAGCAGTTCAGAGCGGGAGGTTCCCCCGGAGCAGTACTTC.

This chain joins TRBV7-3 and TRBJ2-3, with 9 bases fitting TRBD2. The CDR3 runs 18 residues. V lost 5 bases, J lost 4 bases, and 16 bases stayed unmatched. CDR1 is SGHTA, CDR2 FQGTGA, per germline. The CDR3 nucleotides are TGTGCCAGCAGCCAATCTCTAGGCGGGAGGGACCCCCCAGATACGCAGTATTTT. This sequence encodes CASSQSLGGRDPPDTQYF.

The chain links TRBV27 to TRBJ2-2; 10 positions match TRBD2. The CDR3 is 17 residues long. Germline CDR1 reads MNHEY; CDR2 reads SMNVEV (reference sequence). V dropped 5 bases and J dropped 2; count of bases not matched to a gene: 8. CDR3 in DNA: TGTGCCAGCAGTCCCCCAGGACTAGCGGTTAACACCGGGGAGCTGTTTTTT. Its protein product is CASSPPGLAVNTGELFF.

The chain combines TRBV6-6 with TRBJ2-7, with D possibly matching TRBD2 (5 bases). From germline, CDR1 is MNHNY and CDR2 SVGAGI (reference sequence). V was pared by 5 bases and J by 6 bases, with 17 bases between. This CDR3 has 14 amino acids. As DNA, the CDR3 is TGTGCCAGCAGTCAAGACTACTCTTCCGCCGAGCAGTACTTC. It codes for CASSQDYSSAEQYF.

The rearrangement uses TRBV30 and TRBJ1-3; TRBD1 is a possible D gene (5 bases). CDR1 is GTSNPN, CDR2 SVGIG, per germline (reference sequence). Trimming removed 4 bases at V and 1 base at J, with 11 bases between. There are 14 residues in the CDR3. The chain's CDR3 is CAWMPGPSGNTIYF. In DNA form, the CDR3 reads TGTGCCTGGATGCCGGGACCTTCTGGAAACACCATATATTTT.

The chain joins TRBV28 to TRBJ1-1, with D hard to call. The CDR3 is 14 amino acids. Looked up from germline, CDR1 is MDHEN and CDR2 is SYDVKM. V was cut by 8 bases and J by 0 bases, with 13 bases left in between. The DNA of the CDR3 is TGTGCCAGCCGATTTCGTGACATGAACACTGAAGCTTTCTTT. Amino acid sequence: CASRFRDMNTEAFF.

This chain uses TRBV2 with TRBJ2-3, with TRBD2 matching 11 bases. After removal of 6 bases from V and 2 bases from J, the junction contained 4 bases not matched to a gene. Germline V gene sequence: CDR1 SNHLY, CDR2 FYNNEI. The CDR3 totals 15 residues. This CDR3 is CASRNSGGATDTQYF. The CDR3 DNA follows: TGTGCCAGCAGAAATAGCGGGGGGGCCACAGATACGCAGTATTTT.

The V gene is TRBV6-6, the J gene TRBJ2-3; 10 nucleotides align to TRBD2. This CDR3 is built from 16 residues. The ends lost 6 bases at V and 2 bases at J; junction bases unmatched: 8. Germline CDR1 and CDR2: MNHNY and SVGAGI (reference sequence). The CDR3 loop reads CASRDGLAGATDTQYF. CDR3 coding DNA: TGTGCCAGCAGAGACGGGCTAGCGGGGGCCACAGATACGCAGTATTTT.

The J gene is TRBJ2-7, the V gene TRBV7-9; 9 nucleotides match TRBD1. Germline V gene data show CDR1 as SEHNR and CDR2 as FQNEAQ (reference sequence). After removal of 5 bases from V and 7 bases from J, the junction contained 6 bases not matched to a gene. The CDR3 covers 13 residues. CDR3 DNA sequence: TGTGCCAGCAGCACAGGGGGCATGGGGGAGCAGTACTTC. Its translation: CASSTGGMGEQYF.

The V and J genes are TRBV19 and TRBJ2-5, with D perhaps TRBD1 (6 bases). This CDR3 region has 14 residues. Per germline, CDR1 LNHDA and CDR2 SQIVND (reference sequence). V was clipped by 3 bases and J by 5 bases, with 13 bases between them. The CDR3 bases are TGTGCCAGTAGTATGGTCCAGGGGCGCGAGACCCAGTACTTC. Protein sequence: CASSMVQGRETQYF.

The chain is built from TRBV4-2 and TRBJ2-7; D remains ambiguous. The CDR3 runs 13 residues. CDR1 is LGHNA, CDR2 YNFKEQ, per germline. Trimming stripped 0 bases from V and 3 bases from J, with 6 bases between. The DNA of the CDR3 is TGTGCCAGCAGCCAAGATTTAGTCTACGAGCAGTACTTC. It is translated as CASSQDLVYEQYF.

This chain joins TRBV5-4 and TRBJ2-7; the D is unclear. Germline CDR1 and CDR2: SGHNT and YYREEE (reference sequence). Trimming left V 2 bases short and J 0 bases short, with 9 bases between. The CDR3 is 14 residues long. The CDR3 nucleotides are TGTGCCAGCAGCTTACGTTCTAGCTCCTACGAGCAGTACTTC. This codes for CASSLRSSSYEQYF.

This sequence joins TRBV9 and TRBJ2-7; TRBD2 aligns across 15 bases. Germline loops: CDR1 SGDLS, CDR2 YYNGEE. This CDR3 region has 16 residues. V shed 0 bases and J 5 bases; nucleotides not matched to a gene: 3. Here the CDR3 reads CASSVARTSGRDEQYF. The DNA for the CDR3 is TGTGCCAGCAGCGTAGCCCGGACTAGCGGGAGGGACGAGCAGTACTTC.